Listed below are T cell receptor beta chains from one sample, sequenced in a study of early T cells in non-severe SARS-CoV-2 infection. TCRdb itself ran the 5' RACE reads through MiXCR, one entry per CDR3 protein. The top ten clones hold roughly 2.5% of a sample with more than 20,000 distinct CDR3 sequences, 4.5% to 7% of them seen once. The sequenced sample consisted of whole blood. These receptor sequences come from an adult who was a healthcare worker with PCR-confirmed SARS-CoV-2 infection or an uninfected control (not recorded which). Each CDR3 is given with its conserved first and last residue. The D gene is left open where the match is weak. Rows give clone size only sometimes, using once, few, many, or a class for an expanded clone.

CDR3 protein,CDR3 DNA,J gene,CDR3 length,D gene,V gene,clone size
CASSWRGFIDYYEQYF,TGTGCCAGCAGTTGGCGGGGGTTTATCGACTACTACGAGCAGTACTTC,TRBJ2-7,16,TRBD2,TRBV28,few
CASSLDRENEAFF,TGTGCCAGCAGTTTAGACAGGGAAAATGAAGCTTTCTTT,TRBJ1-1,13,TRBD1,TRBV27,-
CASSVQGDYGYTF,TGTGCCAGTTCCGTACAGGGTGACTATGGCTACACCTTC,TRBJ1-2,13,-,TRBV19,many
CASSVGGVLTDTQYF,TGCGCCAGCAGTGTGGGAGGGGTTCTGACAGATACGCAGTATTTT,TRBJ2-3,15,TRBD2,TRBV10-2,few
CASSYQTSGVEQYF,TGTGCCAGCAGTTACCAGACTAGCGGGGTCGAGCAGTACTTC,TRBJ2-7,14,TRBD2,TRBV6-5,-
CASSQDLGFNYGYTF,TGCGCCAGCAGCCAGGACTTGGGGTTTAACTATGGCTACACCTTC,TRBJ1-2,15,-,TRBV4-1,many
CASSFPNHRGAPDTQYF,TGTGCCAGCAGCTTCCCGAACCACAGGGGCGCCCCAGATACGCAGTATTTT,TRBJ2-3,17,TRBD1,TRBV7-9,-
CASSQVKAGQMNTEAFF,TGCGCCAGCAGCCAGGTCAAGGCGGGACAGATGAACACTGAAGCTTTCTTT,TRBJ1-1,17,TRBD1,TRBV4-1,many
CAIGQVTDTQYF,TGTGCCATAGGACAGGTCACAGATACGCAGTATTTT,TRBJ2-3,12,TRBD1,TRBV28,many
CASSLDSTDTQYF,TGTGCCAGCAGCTTGGATAGCACAGATACGCAGTATTTT,TRBJ2-3,13,-,TRBV5-4,few
CASRLSLWSSYEQYF,TGTGCAAGTCGCTTAAGCCTTTGGTCCTCCTACGAGCAGTACTTC,TRBJ2-7,15,-,TRBV12-2,-
CASSFGLAETAEQYF,TGTGCCAGCAGCTTTGGGCTAGCCGAGACCGCGGAGCAGTACTTC,TRBJ2-7,15,-,TRBV11-2,many
CSARDRRQGSYEQYF,TGCAGTGCTAGAGATCGGCGACAGGGATCTTACGAGCAGTACTTC,TRBJ2-7,15,TRBD1,TRBV20-1,-
CASSSGDNMNTEAFF,TGTGCCAGCAGCTCCGGGGACAACATGAACACTGAAGCTTTCTTT,TRBJ1-1,15,-,TRBV7-9,many
CASSLTPHGGGLYNEQFF,TGCGCCAGCAGCTTGACACCCCATGGCGGGGGCCTCTACAATGAGCAGTTCTTC,TRBJ2-1,18,-,TRBV5-1,many
CASSSSRQVNTEAFF,TGCGCCAGCAGCTCCAGTAGACAAGTGAACACTGAAGCTTTCTTT,TRBJ1-1,15,-,TRBV5-1,many
CASSRQVTNTGELFF,TGTGCCAGCAGTCGACAGGTTACGAACACCGGGGAGCTGTTTTTT,TRBJ2-2,15,-,TRBV6-1,many
CASSDGQPQHF,TGTGCCAGCAGTGACGGGCAGCCCCAGCATTTT,TRBJ1-5,11,-,TRBV6-2/TRBV6-3,-
CASSPGTPSGNTIYF,TGCGCCAGCAGCCCAGGAACGCCCTCTGGAAACACCATATATTTT,TRBJ1-3,15,-,TRBV5-1,many
CASSATGLGEAFF,TGTGCCAGTAGTGCCACAGGGTTGGGTGAAGCTTTCTTT,TRBJ1-1,13,-,TRBV19,few
CASSFPLAGGLNEQFF,TGTGCCAGCAGCTTCCCTCTAGCGGGGGGGCTCAATGAGCAGTTCTTC,TRBJ2-1,16,TRBD2,TRBV5-4,-
CSEQGLGLTDTQYF,TGCAGTGAGCAGGGGCTTGGGTTGACAGATACGCAGTATTTT,TRBJ2-3,14,-,TRBV20-1,-
CASSESGTNEKLFF,TGTGCCAGCAGCGAAAGTGGAACTAATGAAAAACTGTTTTTT,TRBJ1-4,14,-,TRBV13,-
CSARDGGGNTIYF,TGCAGTGCTAGGGACGGAGGTGGAAACACCATATATTTT,TRBJ1-3,13,-,TRBV20-1,many
CAISEGQGRYEQYF,TGTGCCATCAGTGAGGGACAGGGTCGCTACGAGCAGTACTTC,TRBJ2-7,14,TRBD1,TRBV10-3,few
CASRTGETYEQYF,TGTGCCAGCAGGACAGGGGAAACCTACGAGCAGTACTTC,TRBJ2-7,13,TRBD1,TRBV28,many
CAISGGGPPDTQYF,TGTGCCATCAGTGGGGGGGGACCCCCAGATACGCAGTATTTT,TRBJ2-3,14,TRBD2,TRBV10-3,-
CASSLRPSGGYEQYF,TGTGCCAGCAGCTTACGACCGTCGGGGGGCTACGAGCAGTACTTC,TRBJ2-7,15,TRBD2,TRBV7-3,many
CASSQEGGSHYGYTF,TGCGCCAGCAGCCAAGAAGGGGGGAGTCACTATGGCTACACCTTC,TRBJ1-2,15,-,TRBV4-3,-
CASSLSGVVTEAFF,TGTGCCAGCAGCTTATCGGGGGTGGTCACTGAAGCTTTCTTT,TRBJ1-1,14,-,TRBV7-9,many
CASTKDPSGTRDEQYF,TGTGCCAGCACCAAGGATCCTAGCGGGACCCGGGACGAGCAGTACTTC,TRBJ2-7,16,TRBD2,TRBV5-4,many
CASREPGRNHIF,TGTGCCAGCAGGGAACCGGGACGTAATCATATCTTC,TRBJ2-1,12,-,TRBV5-4,many
CASSRETGDTQYF,TGTGCCAGCTCCCGTGAAACCGGAGATACGCAGTATTTT,TRBJ2-3,13,-,TRBV18,medium-sized
CASSQPGPLNEQFF,TGTGCCAGCAGCCAGCCAGGGCCCCTCAATGAGCAGTTCTTC,TRBJ2-1,14,-,TRBV14,many
CATAVTGANVLTF,TGTGCCACCGCAGTGACTGGGGCCAACGTCCTGACTTTC,TRBJ2-6,13,-,TRBV28,few
CASSPPGQEDTQYF,TGTGCCAGCTCACCCCCTGGACAGGAAGATACGCAGTATTTT,TRBJ2-3,14,TRBD1,TRBV18,-
CSVVTQASGGPYSYNEQFF,TGCAGCGTAGTCACCCAGGCTAGCGGGGGGCCCTACTCCTACAATGAGCAGTTCTTC,TRBJ2-1,19,TRBD2,TRBV29-1,many
CASSQAWGVDAKNIQYF,TGTGCCAGCAGCCAAGCCTGGGGGGTCGATGCCAAAAACATTCAGTACTTC,TRBJ2-4,17,-,TRBV14,-
CASSLRTGFRAFF,TGTGCCAGCAGCTTGCGGACAGGGTTTAGGGCTTTCTTT,TRBJ1-1,13,TRBD1,TRBV27,many
CASRFIRQGEQYF,TGTGCAAGTCGCTTTATAAGGCAGGGGGAGCAGTACTTC,TRBJ2-7,13,-,TRBV12-2,few
CASSLQGGETQYF,TGCGCCAGCAGTTTACAGGGAGGAGAGACCCAGTACTTC,TRBJ2-5,13,-,TRBV10-2,many
CSARDVGGASGSNQPQHF,TGCAGTGCTAGAGATGTGGGGGGCGCATCGGGTAGCAATCAGCCCCAGCATTTT,TRBJ1-5,18,-,TRBV20-1,few
CASRLSTGELFF,TGTGCCAGCAGGCTATCCACCGGGGAGCTGTTTTTT,TRBJ2-2,12,-,TRBV6-2/TRBV6-3,many
CATSDLGETGELFF,TGTGCCACCAGTGATTTGGGGGAGACCGGGGAGCTGTTTTTT,TRBJ2-2,14,-,TRBV24-1,few
CASSLGGIGETQYF,TGTGCCAGCAGCTTAGGCGGGATCGGGGAGACCCAGTACTTC,TRBJ2-5,14,-,TRBV7-9,medium-sized
CASSLWRGGPSEQFF,TGTGCCAGCAGCTTGTGGCGGGGGGGGCCTTCTGAGCAGTTCTTC,TRBJ2-1,15,TRBD2,TRBV7-2,-
CASSLTGGGTEAFF,TGTGCCAGCAGCTTAACAGGGGGAGGCACTGAAGCTTTCTTT,TRBJ1-1,14,TRBD1,TRBV7-2,medium-sized
CASSQDNLGGEQFF,TGCGCCAGCAGCCAAGACAACCTAGGGGGTGAGCAGTTCTTC,TRBJ2-1,14,-,TRBV4-1,-
CASSPREGYSNQPQHF,TGTGCCAGCAGCCCTCGTGAGGGATATAGCAATCAGCCCCAGCATTTT,TRBJ1-5,16,-,TRBV5-5,many
CSARGRGRQETQYF,TGCAGCGCCCGAGGGCGGGGCCGCCAAGAGACCCAGTACTTC,TRBJ2-5,14,-,TRBV29-1,many
CATSHPDRGSDEQFF,TGTGCCACCAGTCACCCGGACAGGGGGTCGGATGAGCAGTTCTTC,TRBJ2-1,15,TRBD1,TRBV24-1,-
CASSYSKGGVSPLHF,TGTGCCAGCAGTTACTCGAAGGGCGGCGTCTCACCCCTCCACTTT,TRBJ1-6,15,-,TRBV6-2/TRBV6-3,many
CASRRTERVPEAFF,TGTGCCAGCAGGAGGACAGAGCGAGTCCCTGAAGCTTTCTTT,TRBJ1-1,14,-,TRBV6-1,many